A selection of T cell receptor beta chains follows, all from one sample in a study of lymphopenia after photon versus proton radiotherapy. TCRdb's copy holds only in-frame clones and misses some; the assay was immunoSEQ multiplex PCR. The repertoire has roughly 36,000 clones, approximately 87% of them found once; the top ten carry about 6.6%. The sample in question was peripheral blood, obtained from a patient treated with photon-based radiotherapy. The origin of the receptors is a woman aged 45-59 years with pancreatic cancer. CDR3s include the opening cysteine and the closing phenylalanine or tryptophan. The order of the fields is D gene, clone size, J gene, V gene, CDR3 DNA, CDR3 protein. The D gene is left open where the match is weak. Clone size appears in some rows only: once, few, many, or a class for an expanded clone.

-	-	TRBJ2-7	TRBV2	TGTGCCAGCAGTGATCAGGGGAGCTCCTACGAGCAGTACTTC	CASSDQGSSYEQYF
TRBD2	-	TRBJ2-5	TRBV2	TGTGCCAGCAGACTAGCGGGGTACCAAGAGACCCAGTACTTC	CASRLAGYQETQYF
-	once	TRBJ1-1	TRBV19	TGTGCCAGTCGACAGGATTATATGGAAGCTTTCTTT	CASRQDYMEAFF
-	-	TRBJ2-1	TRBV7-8	TGTGCCAGCAGCCTTCTTCTAGCGCCTTACAATGAGCAGTTCTTC	CASSLLLAPYNEQFF
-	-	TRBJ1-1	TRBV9	TGTGCCAGCAGCGTAGCTTGGCAGAACACTGAAGCTTTCTTT	CASSVAWQNTEAFF
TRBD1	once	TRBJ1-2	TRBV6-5	TGTGCCAGCAGTTCGCGGACAGGGGTATCCGGCTACACCTTC	CASSSRTGVSGYTF
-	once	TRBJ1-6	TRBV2	TGTGCCAGCAGTGTCTCTAATTCACCCCTCCACTTT	CASSVSNSPLHF
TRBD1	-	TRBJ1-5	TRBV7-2	TGTGCCAGCAGTCTAGAGGGGCAGGGGGCTAGCAATCAGCCCCAGCATTTT	CASSLEGQGASNQPQHF
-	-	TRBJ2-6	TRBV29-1	TGCAGCGTATCCAGGGGAACTGGGGCCAACGTCCTGACTTTC	CSVSRGTGANVLTF
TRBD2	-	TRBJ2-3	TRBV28	TGTGCCAGCAGTTTAGCAGGACTAGCGCGTAGTAGCACAGATACGCAGTATTTT	CASSLAGLARSSTDTQYF
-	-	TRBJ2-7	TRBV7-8	TGTGCCAGCAGCTTAGTCTTAGGGGGGAGCATCTCCTACGAGCAGTACTTC	CASSLVLGGSISYEQYF
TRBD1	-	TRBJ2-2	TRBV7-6	TGTGCCAGCAGCTGGGCTGAAAGTAGACAGGGTGCCTCGAACACCGGGGAGCTGTTTTTT	CASSWAESRQGASNTGELFF
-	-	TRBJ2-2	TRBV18	TGTGCCAGCTCACCAACCCAGAACACCGGGGAGCTGTTTTTT	CASSPTQNTGELFF
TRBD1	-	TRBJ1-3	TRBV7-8	TGTGCCAGCAGAACAGGGGCTTCTTCTGGAAACACCATATATTTT	CASRTGASSGNTIYF
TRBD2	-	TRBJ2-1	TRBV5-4	TGTGCCAGCAGCTTAGCGGGAAACTACAATGAGCAGTTCTTC	CASSLAGNYNEQFF
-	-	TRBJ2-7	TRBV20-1	TGCAGTGCCCGGCCCCCGGATGGGCAGTACTTC	CSARPPDGQYF
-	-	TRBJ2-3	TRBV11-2	TGTGCCAGCAGCCCTAGGTTGGATACGCAGTATTTT	CASSPRLDTQYF
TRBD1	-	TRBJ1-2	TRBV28	TGTGCCAGCAGTTTTGGGACAGGGGGTCAGCGTCGGGGCTACACCTTC	CASSFGTGGQRRGYTF
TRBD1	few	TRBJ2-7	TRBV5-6	TGTGCCAGCAGCTTCCGGACAGGGTTATCCTACGAGCAGTACTTC	CASSFRTGLSYEQYF
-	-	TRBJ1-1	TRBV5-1	TGCGCCAGCAGCTTGGCGACGACGAGGAACACTGAAGCTTTCTTT	CASSLATTRNTEAFF
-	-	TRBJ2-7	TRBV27	TGTGCCAGCAGTTTTCGGGGGGCGCAAGGCGAGCAGTACTTC	CASSFRGAQGEQYF
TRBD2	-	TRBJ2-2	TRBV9	TGTGCCAGCAGCGTAGTAAGCGGGAACGCGGCTGGGGAGCTGTTTTTT	CASSVVSGNAAGELFF
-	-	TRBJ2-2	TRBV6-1	TGTGCCAGCAGGGGGCCTGGCACCGGGGAGCTGTTTTTT	CASRGPGTGELFF
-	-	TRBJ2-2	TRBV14	TGTGCCAGCAGCCCTCGGATAGCGAACACCGGGGAGCTGTTTTTT	CASSPRIANTGELFF
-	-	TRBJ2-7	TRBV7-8	TGTGCCAGCAGCTTATCCTACGAGCAGTACTTC	CASSLSYEQYF
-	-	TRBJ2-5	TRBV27	TGTGCCAGCAGTTCTATACCCCTCGTACAAGAGACCCAGTACTTC	CASSSIPLVQETQYF
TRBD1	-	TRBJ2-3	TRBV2	TGTGCCAGCAGGGCACAGGGGCAGTCCACAGATACGCAGTATTTT	CASRAQGQSTDTQYF
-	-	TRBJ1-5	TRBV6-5	TGTGCCAGCAGGGACGGCAATAGCAATCAGCCCCAGCATTTT	CASRDGNSNQPQHF
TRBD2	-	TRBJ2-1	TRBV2	TGTGCCAGCAGTGAAGCGCAAAGGGGCCTAGCGGGAGAATCCTACAATGAGCAGTTCTTC	CASSEAQRGLAGESYNEQFF
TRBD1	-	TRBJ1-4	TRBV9	TGTGCCAGCAGCTCTCCAAGGGGGCAGGGTGACGAAAAACTGTTTTTT	CASSSPRGQGDEKLFF
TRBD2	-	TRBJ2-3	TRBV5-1	TGCGCCAGCAGCGCTAGACTAGCGGGAGGGTCCGATACGCAGTATTTT	CASSARLAGGSDTQYF
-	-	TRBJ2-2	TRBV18	TGTGCCAGCTCACTTAGGAACACCGGGGAGCTGTTTTTT	CASSLRNTGELFF
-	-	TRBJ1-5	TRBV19	TGTGCCAGTAGTCGACCTCGACAGGCCCTAGGTATGCCCCAGCATTTT	CASSRPRQALGMPQHF
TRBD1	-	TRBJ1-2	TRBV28	TGTGCCAGCAGGCCCGGGACAGGGCACTATGGCTACACCTTC	CASRPGTGHYGYTF
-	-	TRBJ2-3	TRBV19	TGTGCCCCCGGGGCACCGCGCCCTAGCACAGATACGCAGTATTTT	CAPGAPRPSTDTQYF
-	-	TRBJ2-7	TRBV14	TGTGCCAGCAGCCATTCCGGACGGGACGAGCAGTACTTC	CASSHSGRDEQYF
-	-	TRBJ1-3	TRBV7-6	TGTGCCAGCAGCGCCACCGAACTGGCTGGAAACACCATATATTTT	CASSATELAGNTIYF
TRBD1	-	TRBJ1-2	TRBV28	TGTGCCAGCAGACCCCACAGGGGATATGGCTACACCTTC	CASRPHRGYGYTF
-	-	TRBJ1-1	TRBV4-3	TGCGCCAGCAGCCAAGATCAGGGTTTGGGGAACACTGAAGCTTTCTTT	CASSQDQGLGNTEAFF
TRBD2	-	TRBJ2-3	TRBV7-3	TGTGCCAGCAGCTTAAAGACTAGCGGGGGTAGCACAGATACGCAGTATTTT	CASSLKTSGGSTDTQYF